This TCR beta chain stems from a study of T cells expressing NK-cell markers. Study-level points and caveats: Of the CD8+ T cells in more than five donors, roughly 1.0-7.5% belonged to dominant NKG2C+ clonotypes.

Germline V gene lookup returns CDR1 MGHRA and CDR2 YSYEKL. The CDR3 has 16 amino acids. Libraries used 5'RACE template switching adding universal primer site and UMIs. From the 5' RACE reads, TCRdb lists one entry per CDR3 protein and no DNA. The sample's table shows some 460,000 distinct CDR3 sequences. As for this clonotype: Its target is not known.

The clonotype originates from a woman between 45 and 65 years old in good health. Sequenced: blood T cells: a sorted CD56 or NKG2C T cell subset, CD4+ or CD8+ T cells, or bulk PBMC T cells (not recorded which). The rearrangement joins TRBV4-1 to TRBJ2-3; TCRdb's D call of TRBD2 is untestable without DNA. The CDR3: CASSQLAGGLADTQYF.